This TCR beta chain was captured in a study of blood T cell repertoires in COVID-19. Study-level information: Researchers got acute and convalescent COVID-19 samples from the United States, Italy and Spain. In each case, the material was cDNA or gDNA derived from T cells, B-cell-depleted T cells, or PBMCs.

This CDR3 is 14 amino acids long. Germline values: CDR1 SGHKS, CDR2 YYEKEE (reference sequence). Between the trimmed V and J ends, which lost 3 bases and 3 bases, there was a span of 11 bases. In the authors' workflow: Amplification from reference gene primers served as the basis for estimated nucleated cell counts. TCRdb's copy holds only in-frame clones and misses some; the assay was immunoSEQ multiplex PCR. The DNA gave D and trimming, while V, J and clone size come from that table. The sample carries tens of thousands of clones, more than 60% recorded once. This chain links TRBV5-5 with TRBJ2-3; no clear D gene. Sequenced sample: peripheral blood. This TCR derives from a man older than 75 with active or convalescent COVID-19. The CDR3 sequence: CASSWVDSTDTQYF. In nucleotides, the CDR3 is TGTGCCAGCAGCTGGGTCGACTCGACAGATACGCAGTATTTT.